This TCR beta chain was captured by sequencing in a study of OX40 agonist ivuxolimab in advanced cancers. V lost 5 bases and J 8 bases, leaving 15 bases between the germline ends. The length of the CDR3 is 14 residues. Germline CDR1 is SGHVS and CDR2 is FQNEAQ. Some clones are missing from TCRdb's copy, which holds only in-frame ones; the method was immunoSEQ multiplex PCR. The sample contains about 78,000 clones, 85% to 95% of which appear only once. A word on this clone: Its antigen is unknown.

General study findings and limits: Averaging showed that CD8+ T cells had more expanded clones than CD4+ did.

The receptor was isolated from an adult with an advanced solid tumor such as melanoma, head and neck, liver or kidney cancer. The specimen comprised CD4+ or CD8+ T cells sorted from blood, sampled in a trial of the OX40 agonist ivuxolimab. The V call is TRBV7-8, the J call TRBJ2-2; no reliable D call. The CDR3 DNA follows: TGTGCCAGCAGCGCCCGTTCGGGTGAAGGGGAGCTGTTTTTT. It yields the protein CASSARSGEGELFF.